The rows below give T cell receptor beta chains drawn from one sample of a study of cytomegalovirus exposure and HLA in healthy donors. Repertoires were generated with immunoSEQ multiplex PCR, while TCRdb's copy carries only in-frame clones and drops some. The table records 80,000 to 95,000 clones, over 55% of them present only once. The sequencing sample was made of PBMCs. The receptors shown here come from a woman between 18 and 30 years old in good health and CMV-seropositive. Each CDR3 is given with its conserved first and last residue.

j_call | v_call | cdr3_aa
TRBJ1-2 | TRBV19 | CASSLRDRGYGYTF
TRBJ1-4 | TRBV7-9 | CSSSLSEGREKLFF
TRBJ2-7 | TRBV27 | CASSRTSSYEQYF
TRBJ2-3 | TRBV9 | CASSVPVGSGVGGDTQYF
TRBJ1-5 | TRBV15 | CATSRDLQENQPQHF
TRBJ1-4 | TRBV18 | CASSPFDGANEKLFF
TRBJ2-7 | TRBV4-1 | CASSQGGGGVGEQYF
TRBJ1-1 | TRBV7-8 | CASSVGTANTEAFF
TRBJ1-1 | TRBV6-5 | CASALGAIGNTEAFF
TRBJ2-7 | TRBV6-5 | CASIRDRVNEQYF
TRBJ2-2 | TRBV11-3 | CASSSHTGELFF
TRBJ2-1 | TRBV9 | CASSVASGGNEQFF
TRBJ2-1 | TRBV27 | CASSLFKGDEQFF
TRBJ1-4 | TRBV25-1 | CASSEWGGAKKKLFF
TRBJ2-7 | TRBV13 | CASSLGLISHEQYF
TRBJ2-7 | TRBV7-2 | CASSLSGSGQYEQYF
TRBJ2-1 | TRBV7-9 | CASTPTSGRTYNEQFF
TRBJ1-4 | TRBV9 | CASSGYGTGSPTNEKLFF
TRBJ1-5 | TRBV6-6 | CASSYQPFGQPQHF
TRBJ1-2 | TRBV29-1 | CSVGGQGDTYGYTF
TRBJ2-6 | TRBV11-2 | CASSSGQSSISGANVLTF
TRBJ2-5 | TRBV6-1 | CASSEGLAGGAETQYF
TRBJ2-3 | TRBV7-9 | CASSPRERGAGDTQYF